The present TCR beta chain was sequenced within a study of regulatory T cells in long-lasting Graves disease. The CDR3 is 13 residues long. V was trimmed by 1 base and J by 9 bases, leaving 7 bases between them. This clonotype was seen many times. Time point specified: newly diagnosed GD, antithyroid drugs for less than 3 months. Researchers made the TCR library from RNA that was extracted from PBMCs. Assembly of TCR beta libraries relied on iRepertoire HTBI primers together with Arm-PCR of CDR3 regions. In TCRdb, the multiplex PCR reads were re-called with MiXCR into one record per CDR3 protein. The sample shows 530,000 or so distinct CDR3 sequences, around an eighth of them seen only once. A further study also used this sample, focusing on T cells in Graves' hyperthyroidism and ophthalmopathy.

Sample: peripheral blood mononuclear cells (PBMCs), taken at new diagnosis, from a patient treated with antithyroid drugs. This chain connects TRBV12-3 or TRBV12-4 to TRBJ1-6; the D is unclear. The sequence derives from a man younger than 40 with Graves disease. The CDR3 nucleotides are TGTGCCAGCAGTTTAGGGGCAGTTTCACCCCTCCACTTT. Encoded protein: CASSLGAVSPLHF.